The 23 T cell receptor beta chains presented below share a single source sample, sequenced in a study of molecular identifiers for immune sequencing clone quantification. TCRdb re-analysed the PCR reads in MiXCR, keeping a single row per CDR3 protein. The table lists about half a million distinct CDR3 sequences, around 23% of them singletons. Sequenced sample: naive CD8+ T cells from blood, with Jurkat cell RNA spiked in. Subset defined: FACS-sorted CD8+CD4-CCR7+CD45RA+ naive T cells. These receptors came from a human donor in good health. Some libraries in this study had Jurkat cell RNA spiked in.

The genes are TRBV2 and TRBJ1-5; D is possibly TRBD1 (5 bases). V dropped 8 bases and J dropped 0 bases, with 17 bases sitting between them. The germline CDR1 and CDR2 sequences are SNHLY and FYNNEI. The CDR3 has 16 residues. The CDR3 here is CASSEEGRYSNQPQHF. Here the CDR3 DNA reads TGTGCCAGCTCGGAAGAGGGGCGATATAGCAATCAGCCCCAGCATTTT.

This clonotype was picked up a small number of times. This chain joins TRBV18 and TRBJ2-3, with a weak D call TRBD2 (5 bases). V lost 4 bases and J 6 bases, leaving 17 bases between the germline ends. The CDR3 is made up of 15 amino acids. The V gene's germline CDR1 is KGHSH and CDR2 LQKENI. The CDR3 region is CASSQAELTTDTQYF. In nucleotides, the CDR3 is TGTGCCAGCTCACAAGCGGAACTCACTACGGATACGCAGTATTTT. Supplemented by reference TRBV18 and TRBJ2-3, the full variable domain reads NAGVMQNPRHLVRRRGQEARLRCSPMKGHSHVYWYRQLPEEGLKFMVYLQKENIIDESGMPKERFSAEFPKEGPSILRIQQVVRGDSAAYFCASSQAELTTDTQYFGPGTRLTVL.

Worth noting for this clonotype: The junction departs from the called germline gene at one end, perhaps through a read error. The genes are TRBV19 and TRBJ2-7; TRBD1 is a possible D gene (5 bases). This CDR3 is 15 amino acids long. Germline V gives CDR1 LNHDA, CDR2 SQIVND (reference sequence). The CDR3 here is CASSIDGHLLRERYF. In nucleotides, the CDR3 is TGTGCCAGTAGTATAGATGGACACCTACTACGAGAGCGGTACTTC.

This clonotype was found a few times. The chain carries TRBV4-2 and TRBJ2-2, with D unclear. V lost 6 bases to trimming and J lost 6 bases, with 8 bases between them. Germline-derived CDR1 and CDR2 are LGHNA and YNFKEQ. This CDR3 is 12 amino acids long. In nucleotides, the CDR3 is TGTGCCAGCAGAGAAGTCGCCGGGGAGCTGTTTTTT. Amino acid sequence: CASREVAGELFF.

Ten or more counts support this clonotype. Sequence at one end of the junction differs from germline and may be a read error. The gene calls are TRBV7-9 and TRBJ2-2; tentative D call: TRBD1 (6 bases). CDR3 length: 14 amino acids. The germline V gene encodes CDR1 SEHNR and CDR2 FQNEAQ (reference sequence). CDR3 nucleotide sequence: TGTGCCAGCAGTTTAGCAGGGGACACCGGGGAGCTGTTTTTT. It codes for CASSLAGDTGELFF.

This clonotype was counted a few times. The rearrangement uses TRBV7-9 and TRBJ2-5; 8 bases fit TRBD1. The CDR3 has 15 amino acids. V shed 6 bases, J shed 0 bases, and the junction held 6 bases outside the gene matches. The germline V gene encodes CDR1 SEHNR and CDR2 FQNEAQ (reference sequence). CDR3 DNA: TGTGCCAGCAGGCCCCCGGGACAGGACCAAGAGACCCAGTACTTC. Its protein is CASRPPGQDQETQYF.

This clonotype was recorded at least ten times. CDR3: CASSPVGAGGTEAFF. The DNA for the CDR3 is TGCGCCAGCAGCCCGGTTGGGGCAGGGGGCACTGAAGCTTTCTTT. V usage is TRBV5-1 and J usage is TRBJ1-1; 7 bases fit TRBD1. Germline V gives CDR1 SGHRS, CDR2 YFSETQ. V shed 4 bases and J 4 bases; nucleotides not matched to a gene: 10. The CDR3 extends over 15 amino acids.

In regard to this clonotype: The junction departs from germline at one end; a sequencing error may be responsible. CDR3 coding DNA: TGCGCCAGCAGCCAAGGCCTAGCCCTAGAGCCCCAGTACTTC. It yields the protein CASSQGLALEPQYF. The rearrangement joins TRBV4-1 to TRBJ2-5, with D perhaps TRBD2 (5 bases). CDR3 length: 14 amino acids. Germline V gene sequence: CDR1 MGHRA, CDR2 YSYEKL.

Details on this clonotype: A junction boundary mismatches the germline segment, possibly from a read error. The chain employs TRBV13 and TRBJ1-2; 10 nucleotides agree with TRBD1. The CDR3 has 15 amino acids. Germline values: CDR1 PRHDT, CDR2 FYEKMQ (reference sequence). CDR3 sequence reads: CASSLGTGGEYAYTF. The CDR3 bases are TGTGCCAGCAGCTTAGGGACAGGGGGCGAGTATGCCTACACCTTC. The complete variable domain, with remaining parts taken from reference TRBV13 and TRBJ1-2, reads AAGVIQSPRHLIKEKRETATLKCYPIPRHDTVYWYQQGPGQDPQFLISFYEKMQSDKGSIPDRFSAQQFSDYHSELNMSSLELGDSALYFCASSLGTGGEYAYTFGSGTRLTVV.

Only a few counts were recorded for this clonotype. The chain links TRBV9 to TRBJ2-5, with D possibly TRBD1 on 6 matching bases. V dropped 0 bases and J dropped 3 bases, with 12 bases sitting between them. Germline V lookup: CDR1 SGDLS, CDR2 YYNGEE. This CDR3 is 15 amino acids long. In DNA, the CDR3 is TGTGCCAGCAGCGTAGGGGTAAGGGGGAAAGAGACCCAGTACTTC. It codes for CASSVGVRGKETQYF.

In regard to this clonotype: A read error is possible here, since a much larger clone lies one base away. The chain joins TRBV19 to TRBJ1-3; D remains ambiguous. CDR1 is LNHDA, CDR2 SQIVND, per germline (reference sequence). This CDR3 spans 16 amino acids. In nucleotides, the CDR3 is TGTGCCAGTAGCCGCAAGATGGACCGCTCTGGAAACACCACATATTTT. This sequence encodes CASSRKMDRSGNTTYF.

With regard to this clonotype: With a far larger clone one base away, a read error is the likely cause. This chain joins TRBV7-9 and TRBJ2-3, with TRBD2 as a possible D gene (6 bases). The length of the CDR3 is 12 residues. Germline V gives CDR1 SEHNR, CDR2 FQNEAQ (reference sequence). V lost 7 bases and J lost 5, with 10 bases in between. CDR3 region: CASILRGDTQYF. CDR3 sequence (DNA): TGTGCCAGCATCTTGCGGGGAGATACGCAGTATTTT.

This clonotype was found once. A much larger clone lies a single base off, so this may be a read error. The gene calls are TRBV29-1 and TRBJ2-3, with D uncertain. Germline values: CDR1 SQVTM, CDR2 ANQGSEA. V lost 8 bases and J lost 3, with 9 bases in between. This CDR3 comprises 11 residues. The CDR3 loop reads CSIVQTDTQYF. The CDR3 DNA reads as TGCAGCATTGTGCAGACAGATACGCAGTATTTT.

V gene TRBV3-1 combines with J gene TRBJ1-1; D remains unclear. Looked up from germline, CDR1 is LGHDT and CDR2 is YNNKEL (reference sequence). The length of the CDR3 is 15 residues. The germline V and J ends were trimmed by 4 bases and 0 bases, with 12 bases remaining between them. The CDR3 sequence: CASSPGEALNTEAFF. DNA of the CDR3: TGTGCCAGCAGCCCAGGCGAGGCCCTGAACACTGAAGCTTTCTTT.

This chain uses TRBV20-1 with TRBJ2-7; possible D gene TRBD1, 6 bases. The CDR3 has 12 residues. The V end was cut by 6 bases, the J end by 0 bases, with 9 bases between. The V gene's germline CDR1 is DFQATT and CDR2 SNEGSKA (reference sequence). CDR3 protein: CSAPGDSYEQYF. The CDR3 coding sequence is TGCAGTGCACCAGGGGACTCCTACGAGCAGTACTTC.

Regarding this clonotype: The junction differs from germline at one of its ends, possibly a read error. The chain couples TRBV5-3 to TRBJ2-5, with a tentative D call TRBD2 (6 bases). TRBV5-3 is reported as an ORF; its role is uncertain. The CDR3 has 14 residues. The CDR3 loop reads CASSRGTDQGTQYF. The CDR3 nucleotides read TGTGCCAGCAGCCGGGGGACGGATCAAGGGACCCAGTACTTC.

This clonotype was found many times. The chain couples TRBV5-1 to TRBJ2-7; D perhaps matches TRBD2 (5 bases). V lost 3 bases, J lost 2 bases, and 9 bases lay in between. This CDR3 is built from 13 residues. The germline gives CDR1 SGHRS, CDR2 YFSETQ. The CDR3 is CASSWGATYEQYF. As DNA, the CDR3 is TGCGCCAGCAGCTGGGGAGCTACCTACGAGCAGTACTTC.

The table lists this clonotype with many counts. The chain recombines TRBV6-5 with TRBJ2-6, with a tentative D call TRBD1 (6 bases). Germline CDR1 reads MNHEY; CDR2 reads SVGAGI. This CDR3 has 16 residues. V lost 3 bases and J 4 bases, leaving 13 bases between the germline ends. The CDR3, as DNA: TGTGCCAGCAGTTATGCAGGGGATGTGGGGGCCAACGTCCTGACTTTC. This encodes CASSYAGDVGANVLTF.

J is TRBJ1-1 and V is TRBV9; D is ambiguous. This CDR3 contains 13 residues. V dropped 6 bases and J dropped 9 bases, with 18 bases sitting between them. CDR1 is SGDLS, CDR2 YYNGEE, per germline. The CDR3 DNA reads TGTGCCAGCACCCAAGGCAGGATCGGCAAAGCTTTCTTT. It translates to CASTQGRIGKAFF.

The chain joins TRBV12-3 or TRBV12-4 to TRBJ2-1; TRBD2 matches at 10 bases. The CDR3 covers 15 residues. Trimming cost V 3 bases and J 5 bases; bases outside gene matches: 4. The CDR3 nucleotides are TGTGCCAGCAGTTTTAGCGGGGGGCTAAACAATGAGCAGTTCTTC. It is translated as CASSFSGGLNNEQFF.

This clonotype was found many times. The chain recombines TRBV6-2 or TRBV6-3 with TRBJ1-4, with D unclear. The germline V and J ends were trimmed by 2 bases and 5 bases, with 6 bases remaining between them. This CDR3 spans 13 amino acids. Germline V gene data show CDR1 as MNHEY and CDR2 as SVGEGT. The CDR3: CASSYQENEKLFF. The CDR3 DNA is TGTGCCAGCAGTTACCAGGAGAATGAAAAACTGTTTTTT.

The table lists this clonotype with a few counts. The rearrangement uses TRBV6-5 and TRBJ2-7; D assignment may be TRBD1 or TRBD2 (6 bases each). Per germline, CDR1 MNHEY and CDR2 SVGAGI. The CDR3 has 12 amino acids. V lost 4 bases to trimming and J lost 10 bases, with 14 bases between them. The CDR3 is CASSSRIGGQYF. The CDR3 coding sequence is TGTGCCAGCAGTTCGCGTATCGGGGGCCAGTACTTC.

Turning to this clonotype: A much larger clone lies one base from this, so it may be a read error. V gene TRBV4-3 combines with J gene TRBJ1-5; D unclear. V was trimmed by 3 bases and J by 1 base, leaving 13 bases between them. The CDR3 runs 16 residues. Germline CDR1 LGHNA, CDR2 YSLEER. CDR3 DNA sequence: TGCGCCAGCAGCCAGACGAGGTACGGGAGCAATCAGCCCCAGCATTTT. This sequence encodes CASSQTRYGSNQPQHF.